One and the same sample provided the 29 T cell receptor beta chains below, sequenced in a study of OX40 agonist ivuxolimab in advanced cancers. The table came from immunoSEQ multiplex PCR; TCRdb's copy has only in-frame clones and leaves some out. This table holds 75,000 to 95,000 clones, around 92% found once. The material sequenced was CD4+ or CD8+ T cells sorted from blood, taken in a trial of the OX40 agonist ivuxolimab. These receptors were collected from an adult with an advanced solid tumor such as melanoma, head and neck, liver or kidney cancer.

The CDR3 sequence: CASTSAGTGTYEQYF. CDR3 sequence (DNA): TGTGCCAGCACCTCAGCCGGGACAGGGACCTACGAGCAGTACTTC. The rearrangement uses TRBV25-1 and TRBJ2-7; 9 nucleotides align to TRBD1. J lost 2 bases, V lost 7 bases, and 9 bases had no gene match. This CDR3 is built from 15 residues. Germline CDR1 reads MGHDK; CDR2 reads SYGVNS.

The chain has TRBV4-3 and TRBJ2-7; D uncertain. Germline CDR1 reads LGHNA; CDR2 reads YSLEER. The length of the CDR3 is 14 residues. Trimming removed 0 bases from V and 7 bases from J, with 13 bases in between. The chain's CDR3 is CASSQDVRSREQYF. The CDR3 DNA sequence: TGCGCCAGCAGCCAAGATGTAAGGTCCAGGGAGCAGTACTTC.

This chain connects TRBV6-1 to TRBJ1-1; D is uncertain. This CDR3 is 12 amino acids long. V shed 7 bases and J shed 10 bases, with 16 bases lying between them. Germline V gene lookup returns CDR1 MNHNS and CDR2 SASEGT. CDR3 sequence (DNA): TGTGCCAGCACGTTCAGGACCCTTCCAGCTTTCTTT. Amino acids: CASTFRTLPAFF.

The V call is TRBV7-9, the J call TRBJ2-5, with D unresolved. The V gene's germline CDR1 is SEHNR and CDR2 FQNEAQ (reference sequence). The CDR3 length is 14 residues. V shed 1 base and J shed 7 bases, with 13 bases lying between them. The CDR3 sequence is CASSLGLGFMTQYF. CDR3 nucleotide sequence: TGTGCCAGCAGCTTAGGACTGGGGTTTATGACCCAGTACTTC.

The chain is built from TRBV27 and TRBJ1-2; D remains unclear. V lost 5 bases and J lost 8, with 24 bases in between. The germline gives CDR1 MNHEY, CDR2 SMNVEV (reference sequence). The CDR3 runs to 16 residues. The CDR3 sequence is CASSPLLVSRGQGYTF. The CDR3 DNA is TGTGCCAGCAGTCCCCTTCTGGTCAGCCGAGGTCAAGGCTACACCTTC.

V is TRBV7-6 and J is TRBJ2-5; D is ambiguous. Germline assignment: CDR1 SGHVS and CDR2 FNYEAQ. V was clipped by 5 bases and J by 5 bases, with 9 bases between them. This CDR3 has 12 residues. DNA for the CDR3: TGTGCCAGCAGCGCGCTGTGGGAGACCCAGTACTTC. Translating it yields CASSALWETQYF.

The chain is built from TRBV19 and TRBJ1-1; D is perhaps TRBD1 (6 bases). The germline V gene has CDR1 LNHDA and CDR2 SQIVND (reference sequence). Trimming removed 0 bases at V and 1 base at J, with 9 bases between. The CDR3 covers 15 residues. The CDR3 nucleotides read TGTGCCAGTAGTATAGACAGGGGTGAGAACACTGAAGCTTTCTTT. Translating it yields CASSIDRGENTEAFF.

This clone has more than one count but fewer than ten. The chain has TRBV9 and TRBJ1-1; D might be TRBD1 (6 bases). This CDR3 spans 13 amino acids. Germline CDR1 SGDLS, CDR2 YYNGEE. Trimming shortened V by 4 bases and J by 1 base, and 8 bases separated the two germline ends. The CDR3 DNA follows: TGTGCCAGCAGCCAGACAGGGAACACTGAAGCTTTCTTT. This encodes CASSQTGNTEAFF.

The chain's CDR3 is CATSSLGLAPGEQYF. The DNA for the CDR3 is TGTGCCACCAGCTCACTCGGACTAGCGCCCGGAGAGCAGTACTTC. The V and J genes are TRBV15 and TRBJ2-7; TRBD2 aligns across 9 bases. The CDR3 length is 15 residues. Germline CDR1 LNHNV, CDR2 YYDKDF (reference sequence). After removal of 5 bases from V and 7 bases from J, the junction contained 12 bases not matched to a gene.

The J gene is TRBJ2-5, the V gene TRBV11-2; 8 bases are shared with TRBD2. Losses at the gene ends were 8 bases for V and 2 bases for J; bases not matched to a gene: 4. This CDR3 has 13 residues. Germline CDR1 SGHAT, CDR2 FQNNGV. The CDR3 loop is CASRASGQETQYF. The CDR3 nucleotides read TGTGCCAGCCGGGCTAGCGGGCAAGAGACCCAGTACTTC.

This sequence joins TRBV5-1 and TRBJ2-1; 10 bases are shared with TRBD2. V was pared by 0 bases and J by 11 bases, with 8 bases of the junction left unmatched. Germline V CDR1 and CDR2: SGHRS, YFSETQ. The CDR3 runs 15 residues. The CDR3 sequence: CASSLVSSGSAKQFF. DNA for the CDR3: TGCGCCAGCAGCTTGGTTTCTAGCGGGAGCGCGAAGCAGTTCTTC.

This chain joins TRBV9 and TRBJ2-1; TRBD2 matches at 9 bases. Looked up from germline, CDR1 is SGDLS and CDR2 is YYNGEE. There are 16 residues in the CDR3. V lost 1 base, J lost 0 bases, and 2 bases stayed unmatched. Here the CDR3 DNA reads TGTGCCAGCAGCGTACTAGCGGGGAGCTCCTACAATGAGCAGTTCTTC. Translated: CASSVLAGSSYNEQFF.

In nucleotides, the CDR3 is TGTGCCATCAGCCAAATAGCGGGAGTCACCGGGGAGCTGTTTTTT. Translation gives CAISQIAGVTGELFF. The V and J genes are TRBV10-3 and TRBJ2-2; 9 nucleotides align to TRBD2. The CDR3 loop spans 15 amino acids. V was pared by 6 bases and J by 4 bases, with 6 bases of the junction left unmatched. The germline gives CDR1 ENHRY, CDR2 SYGVKD.

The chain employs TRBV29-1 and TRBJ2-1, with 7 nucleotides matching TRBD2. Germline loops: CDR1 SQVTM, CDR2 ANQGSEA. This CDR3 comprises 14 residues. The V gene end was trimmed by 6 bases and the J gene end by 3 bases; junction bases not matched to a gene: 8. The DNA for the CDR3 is TGCAGCGTCACCGCGGGAGTGGACTACAATGAGCAGTTCTTC. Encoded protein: CSVTAGVDYNEQFF.

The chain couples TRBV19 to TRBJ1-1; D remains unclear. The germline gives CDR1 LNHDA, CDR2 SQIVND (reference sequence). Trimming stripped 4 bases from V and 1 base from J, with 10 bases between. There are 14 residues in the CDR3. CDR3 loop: CASSTMPRNTEAFF. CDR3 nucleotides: TGTGCCAGTAGTACAATGCCGCGGAACACTGAAGCTTTCTTT.

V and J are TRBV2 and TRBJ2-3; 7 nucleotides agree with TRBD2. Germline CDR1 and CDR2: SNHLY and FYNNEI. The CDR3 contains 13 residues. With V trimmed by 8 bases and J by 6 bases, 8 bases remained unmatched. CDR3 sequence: CASQRERADTQYF. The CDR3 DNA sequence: TGTGCCAGCCAGCGGGAAAGAGCGGATACGCAGTATTTT.

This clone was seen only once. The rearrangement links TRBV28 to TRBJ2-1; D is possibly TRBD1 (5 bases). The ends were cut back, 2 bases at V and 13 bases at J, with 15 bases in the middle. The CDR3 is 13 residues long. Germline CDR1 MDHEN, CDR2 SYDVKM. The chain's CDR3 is CASSLASQETQFF. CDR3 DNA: TGTGCCAGCAGTTTAGCGTCACAGGAGACTCAGTTCTTC.

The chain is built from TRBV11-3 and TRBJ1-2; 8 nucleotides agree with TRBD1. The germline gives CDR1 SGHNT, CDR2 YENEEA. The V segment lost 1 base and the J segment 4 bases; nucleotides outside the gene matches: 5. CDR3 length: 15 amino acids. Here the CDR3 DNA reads TGTGCCAGCAGCTTAGGAGGGACAGGAACCTATGGCTACACCTTC. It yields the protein CASSLGGTGTYGYTF.

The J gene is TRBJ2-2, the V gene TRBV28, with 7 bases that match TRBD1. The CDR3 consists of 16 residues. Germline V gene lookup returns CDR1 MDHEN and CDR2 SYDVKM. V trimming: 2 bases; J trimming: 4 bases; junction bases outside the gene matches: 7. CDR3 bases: TGTGCCAGCAGTTTAAGTAAGGGGGCGGGCACCGGGGAGCTGTTTTTT. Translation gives CASSLSKGAGTGELFF.

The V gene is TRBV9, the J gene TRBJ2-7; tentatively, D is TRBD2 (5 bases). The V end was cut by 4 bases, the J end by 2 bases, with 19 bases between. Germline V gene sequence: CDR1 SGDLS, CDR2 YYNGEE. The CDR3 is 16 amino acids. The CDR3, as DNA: TGTGCCAGCAGCCCAACAGCGGCGAGTGCCGCCTACGAGCAGTACTTC. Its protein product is CASSPTAASAAYEQYF.

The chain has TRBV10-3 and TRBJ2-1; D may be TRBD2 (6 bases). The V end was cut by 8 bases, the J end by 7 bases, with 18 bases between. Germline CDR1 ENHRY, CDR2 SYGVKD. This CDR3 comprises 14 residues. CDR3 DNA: TGTGCCATCCTGGCGACCTCGGGAGTGAATGAGCAGTTCTTC. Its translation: CAILATSGVNEQFF.

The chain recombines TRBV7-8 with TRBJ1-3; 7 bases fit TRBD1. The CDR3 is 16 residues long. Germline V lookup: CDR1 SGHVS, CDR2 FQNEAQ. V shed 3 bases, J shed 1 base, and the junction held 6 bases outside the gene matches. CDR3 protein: CASSFLQGRSGNTIYF. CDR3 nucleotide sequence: TGTGCCAGCAGCTTCTTACAGGGGCGATCTGGAAACACCATATATTTT. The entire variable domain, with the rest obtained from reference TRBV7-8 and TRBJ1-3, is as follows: GAGVSQSPRYKVAKRGQDVALRCDPISGHVSLFWYQQALGQGPEFLTYFQNEAQLDKSGLPSDRFFAERPEGSVSTLKIQRTQQEDSAVYLCASSFLQGRSGNTIYFGEGSWLTVV.

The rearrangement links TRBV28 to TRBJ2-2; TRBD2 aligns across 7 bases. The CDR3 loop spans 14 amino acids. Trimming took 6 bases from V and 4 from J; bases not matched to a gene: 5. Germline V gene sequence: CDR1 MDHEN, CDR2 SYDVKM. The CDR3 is CASRPRTSTGELFF. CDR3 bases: TGTGCCAGCAGACCCCGGACTAGCACCGGGGAGCTGTTTTTT. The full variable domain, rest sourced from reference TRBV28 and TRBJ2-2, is DVKVTQSSRYLVKRTGEKVFLECVQDMDHENMFWYRQDPGLGLRLIYFSYDVKMKEKGDIPEGYSVSREKKERFSLILESASTNQTSMYLCASRPRTSTGELFFGEGSRLTVL.

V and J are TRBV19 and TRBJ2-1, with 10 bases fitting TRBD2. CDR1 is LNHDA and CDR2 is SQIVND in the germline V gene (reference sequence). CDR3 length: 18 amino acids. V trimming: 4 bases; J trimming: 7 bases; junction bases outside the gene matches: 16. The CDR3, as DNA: TGTGCCAGTAGTAGTGTTGTTTCGGGGACTAGCGTTTCGAATGAGCAGTTCTTC. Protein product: CASSSVVSGTSVSNEQFF.

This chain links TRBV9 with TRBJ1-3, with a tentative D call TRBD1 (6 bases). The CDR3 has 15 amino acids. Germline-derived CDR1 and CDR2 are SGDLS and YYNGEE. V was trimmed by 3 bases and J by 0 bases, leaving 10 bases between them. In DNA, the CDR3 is TGTGCCAGCAGCGGTCGGGGGGCCTCTGGAAACACCATATATTTT. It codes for CASSGRGASGNTIYF. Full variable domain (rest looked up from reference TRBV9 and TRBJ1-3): DSGVTQTPKHLITATGQRVTLRCSPRSGDLSVYWYQQSLDQGLQFLIQYYNGEERAKGNILERFSAQQFPDLHSELNLSSLELGDSALYFCASSGRGASGNTIYFGEGSWLTVV.

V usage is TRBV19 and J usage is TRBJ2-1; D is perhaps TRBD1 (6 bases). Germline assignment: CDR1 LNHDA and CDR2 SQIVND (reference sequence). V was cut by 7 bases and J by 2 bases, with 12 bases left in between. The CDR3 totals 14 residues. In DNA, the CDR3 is TGTGCCAGTACCAAGGGACAAGCCTACAATGAGCAGTTCTTC. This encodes CASTKGQAYNEQFF.

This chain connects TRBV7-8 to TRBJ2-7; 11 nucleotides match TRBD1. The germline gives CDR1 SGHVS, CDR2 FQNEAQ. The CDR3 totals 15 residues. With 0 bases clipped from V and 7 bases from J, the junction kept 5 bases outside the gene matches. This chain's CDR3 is CASSLAGTGGREQYF. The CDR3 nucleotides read TGTGCCAGCAGCTTAGCCGGGACAGGGGGGAGGGAGCAGTACTTC.

CDR3 coding DNA: TGTGCCAGCAGTTTATTTGGGGCTCCCAGGACTGAAGCTTTCTTT. As protein: CASSLFGAPRTEAFF. The J gene is TRBJ1-1, the V gene TRBV28, with D possibly TRBD1 on 5 matching bases. V lost 1 base and J lost 5, with 14 bases in between. Germline loops: CDR1 MDHEN, CDR2 SYDVKM. The CDR3 sequence is 15 residues long.

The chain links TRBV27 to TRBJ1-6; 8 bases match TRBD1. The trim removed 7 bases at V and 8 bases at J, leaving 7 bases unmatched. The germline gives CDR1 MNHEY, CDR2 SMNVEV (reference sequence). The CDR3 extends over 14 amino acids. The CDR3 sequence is CASTATGDHSPLHF. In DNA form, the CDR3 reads TGTGCCAGCACCGCGACAGGGGACCATTCACCCCTCCACTTT.